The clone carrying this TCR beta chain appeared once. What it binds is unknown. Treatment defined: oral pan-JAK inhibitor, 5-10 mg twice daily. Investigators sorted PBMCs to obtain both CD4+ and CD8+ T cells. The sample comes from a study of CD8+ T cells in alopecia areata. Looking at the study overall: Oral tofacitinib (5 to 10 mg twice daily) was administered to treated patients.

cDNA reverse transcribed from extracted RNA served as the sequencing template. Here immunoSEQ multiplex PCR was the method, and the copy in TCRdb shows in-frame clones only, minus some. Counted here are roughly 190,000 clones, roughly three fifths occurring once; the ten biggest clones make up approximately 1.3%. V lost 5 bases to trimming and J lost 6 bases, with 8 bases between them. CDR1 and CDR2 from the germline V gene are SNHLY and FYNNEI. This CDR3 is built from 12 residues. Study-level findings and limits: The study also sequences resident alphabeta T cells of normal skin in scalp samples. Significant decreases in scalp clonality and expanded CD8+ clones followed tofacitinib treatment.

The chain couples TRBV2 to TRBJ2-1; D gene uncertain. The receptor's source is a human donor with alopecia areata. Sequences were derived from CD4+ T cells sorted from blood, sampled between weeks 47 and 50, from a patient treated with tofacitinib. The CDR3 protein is CASSPDSNEQFF. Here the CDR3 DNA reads TGTGCCAGCAGTCCTGACTCCAATGAGCAGTTCTTC.